This note documents a single T cell receptor beta chain sequence. No cognate antigen has been identified for it. Per-base quality was not reported, and no clone a single base away is much larger than it. These data come from a study of blood T cell repertoires in COVID-19 (dated by TCRdb to the early 2020s). With regard to the full study: Samples from collaborators originated in the United States, Italy and Spain and spanned both the acute and convalescent phases of COVID-19. The material from the prospective study consisted of cDNA or gDNA derived from T cells, B-cell-depleted T cells, or PBMCs. Deeply sampled blood TCRbeta repertoires from subjects exposed to, actively infected with, or recovered from COVID-19 were included in the dataset. Samples came from the ongoing ImmuneRACE study (first 160 participants) plus 1,254 subjects from 6 global collaborators. HLA class I and class II types, where available, came from metadata supplied by the sample provider rather than from assay-based typing. A freely available public database, intended as a resource for researchers studying the immune response to SARS-CoV-2, is where the repertoires were released. Sample metadata almost always included a de-identified subject ID, COVID-19 status, age in years and sex.

Enrolling through a virtual design, the prospective study's participants ranged in age from roughly 18 to 89 years and lived across about two dozen United States geographic areas. In the prospective study, cohorts were assigned on the basis of participant-reported clinical history obtained from a screening survey and a study questionnaire. In the prospective study, mobile phlebotomists collected whole blood, serum and a nasopharyngeal or oropharyngeal swab from each participant. Additional blood draws and questionnaires over an approximately 2-month period could optionally be provided by prospective study participants. Prospective study blood samples were shipped either frozen or at room temperature before DNA extraction. V drops 0 bases and J drops 3 bases, leaving 9 bases in between. The CDR3 sequence holds 16 residues, the cysteine and phenylalanine included. Of all the DNA, just the CDR3 is kept, 48 bases in frame from base 1. Reading the germline V gene gives CDR1 KGHSH and CDR2 LQKENI.

The investigation overall reported the following: How much clinical and demographic metadata was included differed by source and by participant, and the metadata was provided uncurated.

The immunoSEQ Assay, a bias-controlled multiplex PCR, was used to amplify TCRbeta CDR3 regions from genomic DNA. On the study's bioinformatics: Within the assay, amplification of reference gene primers was used to estimate how many nucleated cells each sample contained. To quantify the absolute abundance of each unique TCRbeta CDR3 rearrangement, sequence reads were collapsed and filtered. For each sample, productive Simpson clonality was calculated as the square root of Simpson's diversity index over productive rearrangements. The clones in this table, taken by TCRdb from immuneACCESS, are in-frame only. Not every clone is retained; where verified, under half of the shortfall comes from an unresolved V gene, and the cause of the rest is unknown. V and J calls plus clone size are reproduced from that table; the DNA served to infer D and trimming. Counted in this sample were under 300,000 clones; approximately 91% of them appeared once. The top ten clonotypes cover about 2.3% of the sample.

The source material was PBMCs or T cells enriched from blood (not recorded which). The chain employs TRBV18 and TRBJ1-6, and the D gene may be TRBD1, 6 bases matching. The sequence was collected from a middle-aged woman with acute COVID-19. The CDR3: CASSPPSRGYNSPLHF. The bases are TGTGCCAGCTCACCACCGTCCAGGGGCTATAATTCACCCCTCCACTTT.